The 14 T cell receptor beta chains given below trace back to one sample, sequenced in a study of a mutant IDH1 vaccine in newly diagnosed glioma. Time point of the sample: week 35, safety follow-up. Each dose of the vaccine consisted of 300 ug of mutant IDH1 20-mer peptide, with topical imiquimod. Antigens for these TCRs are unknown. The repertoire was sequenced with immunoSEQ multiplex PCR; TCRdb's copy has only in-frame clones and lacks some. The table records roughly 60,000 clones, 74% of them present only once. Sequences were derived from PBMCs, sampled from a glioma patient whose treatment included an IDH1 peptide vaccine. These receptors originate from a man aged 50 to 60 with glioma.

The chain employs TRBV19 and TRBJ2-7, with D possibly TRBD1 on 6 matching bases. Germline-derived CDR1 and CDR2 are LNHDA and SQIVND (reference sequence). The V and J ends lost 3 bases and 2 bases respectively, with 11 bases between them. CDR3 size: 14 residues. The CDR3: CASSIRDTTYEQYF. The CDR3 nucleotides are TGTGCCAGTAGTATCCGGGACACCACCTACGAGCAGTACTTC. Together with reference TRBV19 and TRBJ2-7, the CDR3 gives the full variable domain: DGGITQSPKYLFRKEGQNVTLSCEQNLNHDAMYWYRQDPGQGLRLIYYSQIVNDFQKGDIAEGYSVSREKKESFPLTVTSAQKNPTAFYLCASSIRDTTYEQYFGPGTRLTVT.

This clone was detected many times. V is TRBV30 and J is TRBJ1-1, with D tentatively TRBD1 (6 bases). CDR3 length equals 13 residues. Germline V gene sequence: CDR1 GTSNPN, CDR2 SVGIG (reference sequence). Between the trimmed V and J ends, which lost 5 bases and 2 bases, there was a span of 12 bases. For the CDR3, the DNA is TGTGCCTGGGGCAGGGGTCTTAACACTGAAGCTTTCTTT. This encodes CAWGRGLNTEAFF.

This clone was seen more than once but under ten times. This chain connects TRBV6-6 to TRBJ1-1, with TRBD1 identical over 7 bases. The V gene's germline CDR1 is MNHNY and CDR2 SVGAGI (reference sequence). J gave up 8 bases and V 6 bases, and 6 bases lay outside the gene matches. This CDR3 contains 12 residues. This CDR3 is CASRQGRGEAFF. The CDR3 bases are TGTGCCAGCAGACAGGGGCGCGGAGAAGCTTTCTTT.

The CDR3 spells CASSVGDIDTEAFF. Written as DNA, the CDR3 is TGTGCCAGCAGCGTAGGGGACATCGACACTGAAGCTTTCTTT. The chain uses TRBV9 and TRBJ1-1; D perhaps matches TRBD1 (6 bases). V was trimmed by 0 bases and J by 3 bases, leaving 9 bases between them. The V gene's germline CDR1 is SGDLS and CDR2 YYNGEE. CDR3 length: 14 amino acids.

J is TRBJ1-2 and V is TRBV6-5, with no clear D. Looked up from germline, CDR1 is MNHEY and CDR2 is SVGAGI. The V gene lost 0 bases and the J gene lost 10 bases, with 9 bases spanning the gap. The CDR3 length is 12 residues. CDR3 in amino acids: CASSYSGVDYTF. Here the CDR3 DNA reads TGTGCCAGCAGTTACTCCGGCGTGGACTACACCTTC.

As concerns this clone: Other DNA sequences in the same sample also yield this CDR3. The J gene is TRBJ1-1, the V gene TRBV5-1; D not resolved. Germline assignment: CDR1 SGHRS and CDR2 YFSETQ. V was shortened by 3 bases and J by 5 bases, with 11 bases between the two germline ends. The length of the CDR3 is 13 residues. CDR3: CASSSPGRTEAFF. The CDR3 DNA is TGCGCCAGCAGCTCCCCCGGACGGACTGAAGCTTTCTTT. Based on the CDR3 plus reference TRBV5-1 and TRBJ1-1, the full variable domain is KAGVTQTPRYLIKTRGQQVTLSCSPISGHRSVSWYQQTPGQGLQFLFEYFSETQRNKGNFPGRFSGRQFSNSRSEMNVSTLELGDSALYLCASSSPGRTEAFFGQGTRLTVV.

The chain employs TRBV4-1 and TRBJ2-1, with 11 nucleotides matching TRBD2. The CDR3 extends over 17 amino acids. J gave up 4 bases and V 0 bases, and 5 bases lay outside the gene matches. CDR1 and CDR2 (germline): MGHRA, YSYEKL. CDR3 loop: CASSQDDGTSGYNEQFF. CDR3 nucleotides: TGCGCCAGCAGCCAAGATGACGGGACTAGCGGTTACAATGAGCAGTTCTTC.

This chain uses TRBV19 with TRBJ2-2; 7 nucleotides align to TRBD1. The germline V gene encodes CDR1 LNHDA and CDR2 SQIVND (reference sequence). V shed 11 bases, J shed 4 bases, and the junction held 7 bases outside the gene matches. This CDR3 comprises 13 residues. CDR3 nucleotides: TGTGCCGGAAGACAGGGTGGCACCGGGGAGCTGTTTTTT. As protein: CAGRQGGTGELFF.

This clone was found once. The rearrangement links TRBV2 to TRBJ1-2, with D perhaps matching TRBD1 (5 bases). V lost 7 bases and J 8 bases, leaving 20 bases between the germline ends. This CDR3 spans 14 amino acids. Looked up from germline, CDR1 is SNHLY and CDR2 is FYNNEI. CDR3 in amino acids: CASTDDRGVGGYTF. Written as DNA, the CDR3 is TGTGCCAGCACTGATGATAGAGGGGTGGGAGGCTACACCTTC.

The rearrangement joins TRBV6-1 to TRBJ1-5; maybe TRBD1 (5 bases). Germline V gene sequence: CDR1 MNHNS, CDR2 SASEGT. This CDR3 has 14 amino acids. The V and J ends lost 3 bases and 5 bases respectively, with 11 bases between them. CDR3 nucleotide sequence: TGTGCCAGCAGTGACAGGGAACTCCATCAGCCCCAGCATTTT. Encoded protein: CASSDRELHQPQHF.

This sequence joins TRBV6-5 and TRBJ1-4; D is perhaps TRBD1 (5 bases). Trimming took 5 bases from V and 3 from J, leaving 10 bases between them. Germline CDR1 reads MNHEY; CDR2 reads SVGAGI. The CDR3 runs 14 residues. This CDR3 reads CASSPGSSNEKLFF. The CDR3 DNA reads TGTGCCAGCAGTCCAGGGTCGTCTAATGAAAAACTGTTTTTT.

This rearrangement joins TRBV6-6 to TRBJ2-7; tentatively, D is TRBD1 or TRBD2 (6 bases each). Germline CDR1 and CDR2: MNHNY and SVGAGI (reference sequence). V lost 1 base and J lost 1, with 11 bases in between. The CDR3 runs to 15 residues. The CDR3 spells CASSYYGGRSYEQYF. The CDR3 DNA follows: TGTGCCAGCAGTTACTACGGGGGCAGGTCCTACGAGCAGTACTTC.

This chain uses TRBV2 with TRBJ1-2, with 9 bases identical to TRBD1. With V trimmed by 2 bases and J by 4 bases, 2 bases remained unmatched. Per the germline V gene, CDR1 is SNHLY and CDR2 is FYNNEI. This CDR3 is built from 14 residues. The CDR3 here is CASSERTGAYGYTF. CDR3 DNA sequence: TGTGCCAGCAGTGAAAGGACAGGGGCCTATGGCTACACCTTC.

The J gene is TRBJ1-4, the V gene TRBV7-8; D is undetermined. Per germline, CDR1 SGHVS and CDR2 FQNEAQ. V shed 2 bases and J shed 0 bases, with 4 bases lying between them. The CDR3 length is 14 residues. CDR3: CASSLRPTNEKLFF. The CDR3 nucleotides read TGTGCCAGCAGCTTACGGCCAACTAATGAAAAACTGTTTTTT.